This TCR beta chain was sequenced in a study of T cells after yellow fever vaccination. Study-level points and caveats: A large majority of primary-vaccination clones showed up again after the booster (roughly 95% CD4, around 90% CD8).

A 5'RACE template-switching step, the method used to make TCR cDNA, added a universal primer site and UMIs. One entry per CDR3 protein results from TCRdb running MiXCR on the 5' RACE reads. Of 350,000 or so distinct CDR3 sequences listed, roughly 8.3% are singletons. Of note for this clonotype: The antigen remains unidentified.

Trimming shortened V by 4 bases and J by 8 bases, and 14 bases separated the two germline ends. The length of the CDR3 is 12 residues. Germline V gives CDR1 DFQATT, CDR2 SNEGSKA (reference sequence). This receptor was obtained from a man between 18 and 35 years old who received the YFV17D yellow fever vaccine. This chain uses TRBV20-1 with TRBJ1-1; D perhaps matches TRBD1 (5 bases). The sequences come from PBMCs, collected around 45 days after the first yellow fever vaccination. CDR3 sequence (DNA): TGCAGTGCTAACGAAGGGGCCAGCGAAGCTTTCTTT. It codes for CSANEGASEAFF.